This TCR beta chain was sequenced during a study of blood T cell repertoires in COVID-19. Method: immunoSEQ multiplex PCR; TCRdb's copy keeps in-frame clones and lacks some. The sample has around 250,000 clones, approximately 82% seen once. The TCR comes from a man at least 80 years old with acute or convalescent COVID-19. Sequenced material: peripheral blood.

The CDR3: CASSESGFNQPQHF. The CDR3 DNA follows: TGTGCCAGCAGTGAATCGGGGTTCAATCAGCCCCAGCATTTT. The chain links TRBV25-1 to TRBJ1-5, with unresolved D. This CDR3 has 14 residues. Germline CDR1 is MGHDK and CDR2 is SYGVNS. V was clipped by 1 base and J by 3 bases, with 7 bases between them.